A single sample is the source of the 2 T cell receptor beta chains below, sequenced in a study of OX40 agonist ivuxolimab in advanced cancers. Clones were read by immunoSEQ multiplex PCR, and TCRdb kept only the in-frame ones, dropping some. There are about 46,000 clones in the sample; 88% occur only once, and more than 55% lies in the top ten. Sample: CD4+ or CD8+ T cells sorted from blood, taken in a trial of the OX40 agonist ivuxolimab. The receptors stem from an adult with an advanced solid tumor such as melanoma, head and neck, liver or kidney cancer.

The V and J genes are TRBV5-4 and TRBJ2-1; 14 nucleotides line up with TRBD2. The length of the CDR3 is 17 residues. Germline trimming cut 2 bases from V and 5 bases from J; bases unmatched to any gene: 6. From germline, CDR1 is SGHNT and CDR2 YYREEE (reference sequence). CDR3 sequence: CASSLLPGLAGDNEQFF. In DNA, the CDR3 is TGTGCCAGCAGCTTATTACCGGGACTAGCGGGGGACAATGAGCAGTTCTTC.

The V gene is TRBV6-1, the J gene TRBJ2-2; D is unclear. V was trimmed by 8 bases and J by 0 bases, leaving 7 bases between them. This CDR3 has 13 residues. Germline V gene lookup returns CDR1 MNHNS and CDR2 SASEGT. The CDR3 DNA follows: TGTGCCAGCCTCGGGCCGAACACCGGGGAGCTGTTTTTT. Protein product: CASLGPNTGELFF.